This T cell receptor beta chain was profiled in a study of blood T cell repertoires in COVID-19. Study background: The United States, Italy and Spain were the sources of the acute and convalescent COVID-19 samples. Sources were T cells, B-cell-depleted T cells, or PBMCs; the material itself was cDNA or gDNA.

Per the original methods: Amplification from reference gene primers served as the basis for estimated nucleated cell counts. Data came from immunoSEQ multiplex PCR; TCRdb stores just in-frame clones and leaves some out. V and J calls and clone size are given by that table; D and trimming were obtained from the DNA. This sample has about 60,000 clones; roughly 80% occur once, and the top ten carry roughly an eighth. In germline, CDR1 is SEHNR, CDR2 FQNEAQ (reference sequence). Trimming removed 5 bases at V and 1 base at J, with 14 bases between. CDR3 length equals 15 residues. This clone has only one observation.

The chain joins TRBV7-9 to TRBJ1-1; TRBD1 is a possible D gene (6 bases). Input material: peripheral blood. The sequence was obtained from a human donor in a cohort sampled during active COVID-19. DNA for the CDR3: TGTGCCAGCAGCACCCCGGGACAAAAGAACACTGAAGCTTTCTTT. The encoded protein is CASSTPGQKNTEAFF.